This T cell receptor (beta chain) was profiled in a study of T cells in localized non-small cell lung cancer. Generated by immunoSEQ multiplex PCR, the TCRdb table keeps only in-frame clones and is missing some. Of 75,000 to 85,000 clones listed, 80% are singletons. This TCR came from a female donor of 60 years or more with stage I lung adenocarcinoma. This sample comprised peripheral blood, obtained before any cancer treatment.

The CDR3: CASSGPGAIKLFF. In DNA, the CDR3 is TGTGCCAGCAGTGGCCCAGGGGCCATTAAACTGTTTTTT. The chain recombines TRBV25-1 with TRBJ1-4, with a tentative D call TRBD1 (6 bases). V lost 4 bases, J lost 11 bases, and 14 bases lay in between. The CDR3 spans 13 residues. Germline V gene data show CDR1 as MGHDK and CDR2 as SYGVNS. The full variable domain, its missing parts supplied by reference TRBV25-1 and TRBJ1-4, is EADIYQTPRYLVIGTGKKITLECSQTMGHDKMYWYQQDPGMELHLIHYSYGVNSTEKGDLSSESTVSRIRTEHFPLTLESARPSHTSQYLCASSGPGAIKLFFGSGTQLSVL.